A single sample is the source of the 3 T cell receptor beta chains below, sequenced in a study of blood T cell repertoires in COVID-19. The assay was immunoSEQ multiplex PCR, and TCRdb's table has in-frame clones only and misses some. The data contain some 80,000 clones, more than 60% of them singletons. The specimen was peripheral blood. The receptors were gathered from a woman of 80 years or more with active or convalescent COVID-19.

The rearrangement joins TRBV20-1 to TRBJ1-2; no clear D gene. The CDR3 totals 11 residues. V was cut by 7 bases and J by 6 bases, with 12 bases left in between. Germline V CDR1 and CDR2: DFQATT, SNEGSKA (reference sequence). CDR3 loop: CSGGPHNGYTF. Written as DNA, the CDR3 is TGCAGTGGCGGGCCTCACAATGGCTACACCTTC.

The chain combines TRBV7-2 with TRBJ1-5; TRBD1 is a possible D gene (5 bases). Per germline, CDR1 SGHTA and CDR2 FQGNSA. The V end lost 5 bases, the J end lost 2 bases, and 13 bases lay between the germline ends. This CDR3 contains 15 residues. The CDR3 spells CASSPAGDGNQPQHF. In DNA, the CDR3 is TGTGCCAGCAGCCCAGCGGGGGATGGCAATCAGCCCCAGCATTTT.

The J gene is TRBJ2-5, the V gene TRBV18, with TRBD2 identical over 9 bases. The CDR3 contains 16 residues. The ends lost 1 base at V and 2 bases at J; junction bases unmatched: 5. CDR1 is KGHSH, CDR2 LQKENI, per germline. The CDR3, as DNA: TGTGCCAGCTCACCACTTCCTAGCGGGGCGCAAGAGACCCAGTACTTC. Amino acids: CASSPLPSGAQETQYF.